The subject of this entry is one T cell receptor (beta chain). Its specificity is not known. The data were produced by immunoSEQ multiplex PCR, yet TCRdb's version contains in-frame clones alone and is incomplete. The repertoire holds approximately 97,000 clones, with 90% to 95% as singletons. This entry belongs to a study of graft-versus-host responses after intestinal transplantation. The CDR3 is 12 residues long. Germline assignment: CDR1 MGHDK and CDR2 SYGVNS. The rearrangement uses TRBV25-1 and TRBJ2-5, with D hard to call. The J call is doubtful: the DNA matches TRBJ2-7 better. The sample was unstimulated CD4+ T cells sorted from spleen or lymph node cells, taken before transplant. The receptor's source is a human donor who was the organ donor for an intestinal transplant. The CDR3 DNA sequence: TGTGCCAGCAGGGGCAGTTCCTACGAGCAGTACTTC. Protein: CASRGSSYEQYF.